A single sample gave rise to the 23 T cell receptor beta chains below, sequenced in a study of cytomegalovirus exposure and HLA in healthy donors. The repertoire was sequenced with immunoSEQ multiplex PCR; TCRdb's copy has only in-frame clones and lacks some. The data show around 250,000 clones, with 90% seen just once and about 0.36% held by the top ten. The specimen sequenced was PBMCs. The receptors shown here come from a woman under 30 in good health and CMV-seronegative.

The chain recombines TRBV29-1 with TRBJ1-5; possibly TRBD1 for D (5 bases). The CDR3 extends over 13 amino acids. Germline CDR1 reads SQVTM; CDR2 reads ANQGSEA. Trimming removed 0 bases at V and 4 bases at J, with 7 bases between. The CDR3 region has the DNA TGCAGCGTTGAAGAGACAGAGAATCAGCCCCAGCATTTT. It yields the protein CSVEETENQPQHF.

The CDR3 is CASTRGVATEAFF. CDR3 bases: TGTGCCAGTACCCGGGGGGTAGCTACTGAAGCTTTCTTT. The rearrangement links TRBV19 to TRBJ1-1; possibly TRBD1 for D (5 bases). CDR3 length equals 13 residues. CDR1 is LNHDA and CDR2 is SQIVND in the germline V gene (reference sequence). With 7 bases removed from V and 5 bases from J, the gap between germline ends came to 14 bases.

The J gene is TRBJ2-1, the V gene TRBV25-1; perhaps TRBD1 as D (5 bases). Germline V gene data show CDR1 as MGHDK and CDR2 as SYGVNS. CDR3 size: 15 residues. V lost 4 bases and J 2 bases, leaving 12 bases between the germline ends. The DNA for the CDR3 is TGTGCCAGCAGTGCTGGGGCAGGGACCTACAATGAGCAGTTCTTC. It codes for CASSAGAGTYNEQFF. The full variable domain, its missing parts supplied by reference TRBV25-1 and TRBJ2-1, is EADIYQTPRYLVIGTGKKITLECSQTMGHDKMYWYQQDPGMELHLIHYSYGVNSTEKGDLSSESTVSRIRTEHFPLTLESARPSHTSQYLCASSAGAGTYNEQFFGPGTRLTVL.

The rearrangement joins TRBV4-3 to TRBJ2-1; D uncertain. This CDR3 has 17 residues. Trimming took off 1 base at V and 0 bases at J, with 13 bases between the two ends. Germline lookup yields CDR1 LGHNA and CDR2 YSLEER. The DNA for the CDR3 is TGCGCCAGCAGCCAAGGAATTGGGCAGAGCTCCTACAATGAGCAGTTCTTC. Its protein product is CASSQGIGQSSYNEQFF.

J is TRBJ2-7 and V is TRBV18, with D possibly matching TRBD1 (6 bases). The V gene lost 3 bases and the J gene lost 1 base, with 16 bases spanning the gap. CDR1 and CDR2 (germline): KGHSH, LQKENI. The CDR3 is made up of 16 amino acids. CDR3 nucleotides: TGTGCCAGCTCACCCCGAGGACAGTTATCGTCCTACGAGCAGTACTTC. Translation gives CASSPRGQLSSYEQYF.

This chain links TRBV4-1 with TRBJ2-5, with D possibly TRBD2 on 6 matching bases. The germline V gene has CDR1 MGHRA and CDR2 YSYEKL. The V and J ends lost 3 bases and 5 bases respectively, with 19 bases between them. The CDR3 sequence is 16 residues long. CDR3 DNA: TGCGCCAGCAGCCAGCAGACTAGTGGGTTAGGTGAGACCCAGTACTTC. Translated, it gives CASSQQTSGLGETQYF.

This chain uses TRBV6-5 with TRBJ1-5, with 8 nucleotides matching TRBD1. Losses at the gene ends were 8 bases for V and 5 bases for J; bases not matched to a gene: 8. Germline CDR1 and CDR2: MNHEY and SVGAGI. The CDR3 contains 14 residues. DNA of the CDR3: TGTGCCAGCGGAAGGACAGGGAGGGATCAGCCCCAGCATTTT. Its translation is CASGRTGRDQPQHF.

CDR3 sequence (DNA): TGTGCCAGCAGTTCCCAGGGGGACTCCTACGAGCAGTACGTC. Protein sequence: CASSSQGDSYEQYV. The chain links TRBV28 to TRBJ2-7, with 7 bases that match TRBD1. The V gene end was trimmed by 4 bases and the J gene end by 0 bases; junction bases not matched to a gene: 3. CDR3 length equals 14 residues. Germline V CDR1 and CDR2: MDHEN, SYDVKM.

The chain recombines TRBV4-1 with TRBJ2-7; possible D gene TRBD1, 5 bases. The CDR3 runs to 14 residues. Germline loops: CDR1 MGHRA, CDR2 YSYEKL. V lost 2 bases and J lost 1, with 9 bases in between. The CDR3 reads CASSQRRQSYEQYF. CDR3 sequence (DNA): TGCGCCAGCAGCCAACGCCGACAGTCCTACGAGCAGTACTTC.

J is TRBJ1-2 and V is TRBV9; 7 bases map to TRBD1. Germline lookup yields CDR1 SGDLS and CDR2 YYNGEE. This CDR3 has 16 residues. Trimming took 0 bases from V and 0 from J; bases not matched to a gene: 5. The CDR3 region is CASSVDGTVSNYGYTF. CDR3 in DNA: TGTGCCAGCAGCGTAGACGGGACAGTGTCTAACTATGGCTACACCTTC.

CDR3 nucleotide sequence: TGTGCCAGCAGCCAAGATACGGACTCCTACGAGCAGTACGTC. This codes for CASSQDTDSYEQYV. This chain links TRBV14 with TRBJ2-7; D ambiguous. The CDR3 spans 14 residues. Germline V gene lookup returns CDR1 SGHDN and CDR2 FVKESK. V dropped 0 bases and J dropped 0 bases, with 6 bases sitting between them.

This chain uses TRBV10-2 with TRBJ1-3; weak D call: TRBD1 (6 bases). Germline V gene sequence: CDR1 WSHSY, CDR2 SAAADI. Trimming stripped 5 bases from V and 1 base from J, with 6 bases between. This CDR3 has 13 amino acids. The CDR3 spells CASSTGSGNTIYF. CDR3 bases: TGCGCCAGCAGTACAGGGTCTGGAAACACCATATATTTT.

In this sample, this clone turned up once. V usage is TRBV28 and J usage is TRBJ2-3; TRBD1 agrees at 8 bases. V shed 4 bases and J 1 base; nucleotides not matched to a gene: 19. The CDR3 sequence is 20 residues long. Germline V gives CDR1 MDHEN, CDR2 SYDVKM. Here the CDR3 reads CASSYIGSLLGTGRTDTQYF. CDR3 DNA: TGTGCCAGCAGTTATATCGGGAGTCTTCTCGGGACAGGCCGCACAGATACGCAGTATTTT.

The chain links TRBV11-1 to TRBJ2-1, with 9 positions matching TRBD2. V lost 1 base and J lost 2; bases outside the gene matches: 0. Germline-derived CDR1 and CDR2 are SGHAT and FQDESV (reference sequence). There are 15 residues in the CDR3. The CDR3 protein is CASSLGGGAYNEQFF. CDR3 DNA: TGTGCCAGCAGCTTAGGCGGGGGGGCCTACAATGAGCAGTTCTTC. Full variable domain (outside the CDR3, taken from reference TRBV11-1 and TRBJ2-1): EAEVAQSPRYKITEKSQAVAFWCDPISGHATLYWYRQILGQGPELLVQFQDESVVDDSQLPKDRFSAERLKGVDSTLKIQPAELGDSAMYLCASSLGGGAYNEQFFGPGTRLTVL.

This chain joins TRBV4-3 and TRBJ2-7; 9 bases map to TRBD2. With 1 base clipped from V and 5 bases from J, the junction kept 6 bases outside the gene matches. The CDR3 covers 15 residues. Germline CDR1 and CDR2: LGHNA and YSLEER. DNA of the CDR3: TGCGCCAGCAGCCAAGTGACTAGCGGATTCGACGAGCAGTACTTC. It specifies CASSQVTSGFDEQYF.

The sample holds a few counts of this clone. Here the CDR3 reads CASKGTGKGYGYTF. The CDR3, as DNA: TGTGCCAGCAAAGGGACAGGGAAGGGCTATGGCTACACCTTC. The chain is built from TRBV28 and TRBJ1-2; 9 bases match TRBD1. The CDR3 consists of 14 residues. Germline lookup yields CDR1 MDHEN and CDR2 SYDVKM. The V and J ends lost 7 bases and 4 bases, in that order; junction bases with no gene match: 7.

V and J are TRBV28 and TRBJ1-5; D ambiguous. The CDR3 contains 14 residues. Germline V gene lookup returns CDR1 MDHEN and CDR2 SYDVKM. Trimming cost V 3 bases and J 7 bases, with 13 bases left between them. The CDR3 nucleotides are TGTGCCAGCAGTTTGTTTCGGGTTTACCAGCCCCAGCATTTT. Residues: CASSLFRVYQPQHF.

The gene calls are TRBV5-8 and TRBJ1-5; 7 bases align to TRBD1. The CDR3 length is 14 residues. V dropped 4 bases and J dropped 6; count of bases not matched to a gene: 7. Germline CDR1 is SGHTS and CDR2 is YDEGEE. CDR3 loop: CASSPRGQIQPQHF. The CDR3 bases are TGTGCCAGCAGCCCCCGGGGACAGATTCAGCCCCAGCATTTT.

This sequence joins TRBV19 and TRBJ1-5; TRBD1 might be the D (6 bases). V lost 3 bases and J lost 1, with 13 bases in between. The CDR3 consists of 16 residues. Germline V gene sequence: CDR1 LNHDA, CDR2 SQIVND (reference sequence). CDR3 loop: CASSMLEGVSNQPQHF. The CDR3 coding sequence is TGTGCCAGTAGTATGTTAGAGGGGGTGAGCAATCAGCCCCAGCATTTT.

The V and J genes are TRBV7-6 and TRBJ1-6, with D tentatively TRBD1 (6 bases). Germline V gene data show CDR1 as SGHVS and CDR2 as FNYEAQ. There are 18 residues in the CDR3. V lost 2 bases, J lost 8 bases, and 22 bases lay in between. CDR3 sequence reads: CASSLRMVQGIGDSPLHF. The CDR3 DNA follows: TGTGCCAGCAGCTTAAGGATGGTTCAGGGGATCGGCGATTCACCCCTCCACTTT.

The sample holds one count of this clone. The V gene is TRBV19, the J gene TRBJ1-3; D possibly corresponds to TRBD1 (5 bases). CDR3 size: 14 residues. The V gene lost 8 bases and the J gene lost 0 bases, with 11 bases spanning the gap. From germline, CDR1 is LNHDA and CDR2 SQIVND (reference sequence). The CDR3: CASGHRSSGNTIYF. CDR3 coding DNA: TGTGCCAGTGGACACAGAAGCTCTGGAAACACCATATATTTT.

The CDR3 DNA reads as TGTGCCAGCAGCTCCCCCGTAGCAGATACGCAGTATTTT. This codes for CASSSPVADTQYF. The chain links TRBV7-9 to TRBJ2-3, with D unresolved. The V gene's germline CDR1 is SEHNR and CDR2 FQNEAQ (reference sequence). V lost 4 bases to trimming and J lost 4 bases, with 9 bases between them. This CDR3 contains 13 residues.

This clone was seen just once. The chain has TRBV7-9 and TRBJ1-1; D ambiguous. Germline values: CDR1 SEHNR, CDR2 FQNEAQ (reference sequence). This CDR3 contains 13 residues. With 1 base removed from V and 4 bases from J, the gap between germline ends came to 7 bases. CDR3 sequence (DNA): TGTGCCAGCAGCTTAGAAACGGGCACTGAAGCTTTCTTT. Its translation: CASSLETGTEAFF.